This T cell receptor (beta chain) was identified during a study of T cell clonality in common variable immunodeficiency (dated by TCRdb to 2015 to 2017). Most of the CVID patients and most of the healthy controls were of Caucasian heritage. Heparinized peripheral whole blood samples of about 4.5 to 9 ml were collected from each donor. Genomic DNA from adults with common variable immune deficiency (CVID) and from healthy adult controls was used to sequence TCRbeta CDR3 repertoires. A total of some 22 healthy adult volunteers (about twelve female and ten or so male; age range roughly 20 to 75 years, mean age around 35) were included in the control group. Diluted blood was density-centrifuged over Hypaque 1077 or Ficoll-Paque to isolate peripheral blood mononuclear cells. Genomic DNA was obtained from unsorted mononuclear cells using either Qiagen column purification or a centrifugation-based method.

For sequencing, equivalent amounts of genomic DNA were input from CVID and control samples. For every sample, a 60 bp segment covering the rearranged TCRbeta CDR3 region was amplified and then sequenced. The immunoSEQ assay, a bias-corrected multiplex PCR with high-throughput sequencing, was employed for TCRbeta amplification. The published analysis was carried out like this. Each unique nucleotide sequence was treated as a clone and annotated with V, D and J genes, copy number and frequency. Sequences were labeled productive if in frame, and non-productive if out of frame or containing stop codons. As previously described, clonality was computed from Shannon's entropy. The predicted amino acid sequences of productive clones were used to derive the mean CDR3 Kyte-Doolittle hydropathy. The R hclust function was used to hierarchically cluster scaled V gene usage with Manhattan distance and complete linkage. To assess clone sharing by CDR3 amino acid sequence, 12 repertoires per group were resampled over 100 rounds. Repertoires were searched for 70 published EBV-specific and a few hundred published CMV-specific TCRbeta sequences. After a couple of CVID samples that produced fewer than 10,000 sequences were dropped from the analysis, 42 CVID repertoires remained. TCRdb re-hosts the immuneACCESS table, in-frame sequences only. Its copies lack some clones; in the studies checked, an unresolved V gene accounts for under half of them, and the cause for the rest is not known. D and trimming were read from the DNA, whereas the V and J calls and clone size are those reported in that table. In this sample the table shows some 60,000 clones, and no singletons are among them. The top ten clonotypes cover about 1.5% of the sample.

This clone has a count of ten or more. No antigen is known for it. The CDR3 is cut off 3 residues early in the read; its end comes from the germline J gene. Via the germline V gene, CDR1 is SQVTM and CDR2 ANQGSEA. CDR3 length: 15 amino acids, cysteine to phenylalanine. Sequencing covers 36 bases of the CDR3, shown here with the frame starting at base 1. V ends up 6 bases short and J 4 bases short, with an unmatched junction base count of 12. The research as a whole found: It was noted by the authors that sequencing of the repertoires of T cell subpopulations would be needed to clarify the cause of the increased clonality in CVID. Differences among patients in the CVID cohort limited the correlations between repertoire features and clinical complications. Even though DNA input was the same, control samples had an average of about 80,000 unique sequences each, compared with 25,000 to 35,000 in CVID samples. TCRbeta clonality was higher in CVID subjects than in healthy controls (t-test p = 0.018), and the increase was most characteristic of about a third of subjects. Healthy controls shared more TCRbeta clones with each other than CVID subjects shared among themselves (p < 0.0001). CVID TCRbeta sequences reportedly showed fewer deletions and N-nucleotide insertions and lacked highly modified clones with 13 or more V deletions.

Sample: peripheral blood mononuclear cells. The sequence derives from a person aged 18-70 years in good health. The chain uses TRBV29-1 and TRBJ1-2, with 9 bases aligning to TRBD1. CDR3 DNA (partial): TGCAGCGTGCTTAAACAGGGGGCGTGGGGCTATGGC. Its amino acids are CSVLKQGAWGYG. The entire CDR3 reads CSVLKQGAWGYGYTF.